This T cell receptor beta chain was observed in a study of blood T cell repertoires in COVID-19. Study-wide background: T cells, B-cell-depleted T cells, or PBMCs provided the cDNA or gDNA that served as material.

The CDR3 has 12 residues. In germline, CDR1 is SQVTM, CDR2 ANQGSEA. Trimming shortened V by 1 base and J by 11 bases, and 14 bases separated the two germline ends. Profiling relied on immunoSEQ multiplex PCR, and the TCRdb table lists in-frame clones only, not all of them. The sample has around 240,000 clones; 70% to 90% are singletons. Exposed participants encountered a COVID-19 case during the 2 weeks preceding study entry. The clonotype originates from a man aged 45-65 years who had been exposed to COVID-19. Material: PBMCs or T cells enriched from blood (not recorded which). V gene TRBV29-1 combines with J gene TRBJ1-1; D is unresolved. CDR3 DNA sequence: TGCAGCGTTGAAGTGGGTGGATCTAGGGCTTTCTTT. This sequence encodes CSVEVGGSRAFF.